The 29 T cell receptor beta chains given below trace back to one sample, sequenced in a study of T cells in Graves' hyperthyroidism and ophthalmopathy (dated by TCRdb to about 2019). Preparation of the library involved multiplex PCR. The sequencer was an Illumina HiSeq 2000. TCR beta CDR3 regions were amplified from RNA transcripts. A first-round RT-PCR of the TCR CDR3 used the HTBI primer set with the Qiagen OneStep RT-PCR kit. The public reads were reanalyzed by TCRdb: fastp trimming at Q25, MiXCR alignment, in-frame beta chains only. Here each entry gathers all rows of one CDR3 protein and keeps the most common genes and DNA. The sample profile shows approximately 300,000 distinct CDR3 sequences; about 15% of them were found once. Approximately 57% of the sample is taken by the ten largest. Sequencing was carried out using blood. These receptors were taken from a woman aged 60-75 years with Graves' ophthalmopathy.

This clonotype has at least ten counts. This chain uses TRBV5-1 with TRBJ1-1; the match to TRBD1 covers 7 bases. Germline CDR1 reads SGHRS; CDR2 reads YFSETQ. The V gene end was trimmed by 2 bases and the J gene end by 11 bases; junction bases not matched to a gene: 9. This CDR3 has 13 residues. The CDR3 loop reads CASSLTGARSAFF. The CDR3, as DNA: TGCGCCAGCAGCTTAACAGGGGCTCGCAGTGCTTTCTTT.

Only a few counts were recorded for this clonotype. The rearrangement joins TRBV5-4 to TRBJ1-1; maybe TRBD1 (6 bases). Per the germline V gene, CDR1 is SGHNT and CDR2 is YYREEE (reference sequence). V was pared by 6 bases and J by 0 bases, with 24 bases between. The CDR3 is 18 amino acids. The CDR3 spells CASTIKQGTKVLNTEAFF. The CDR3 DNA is TGTGCCAGCACCATAAAACAGGGAACTAAGGTGCTGAACACTGAAGCTTTCTTT.

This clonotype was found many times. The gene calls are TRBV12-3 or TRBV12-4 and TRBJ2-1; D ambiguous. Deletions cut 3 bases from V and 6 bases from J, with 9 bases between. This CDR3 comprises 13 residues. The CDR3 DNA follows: TGTGCCAGCAGTTTGCTTAGATTCAATGAGCAGTTCTTC. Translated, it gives CASSLLRFNEQFF.

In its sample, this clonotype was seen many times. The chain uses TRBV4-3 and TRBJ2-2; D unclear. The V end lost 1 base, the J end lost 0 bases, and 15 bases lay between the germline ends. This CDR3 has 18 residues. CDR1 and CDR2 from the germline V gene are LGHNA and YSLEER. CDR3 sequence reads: CASSQGVYGSANTGELFF. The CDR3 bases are TGCGCCAGCAGCCAAGGCGTATACGGATCCGCGAACACCGGGGAGCTGTTTTTT.

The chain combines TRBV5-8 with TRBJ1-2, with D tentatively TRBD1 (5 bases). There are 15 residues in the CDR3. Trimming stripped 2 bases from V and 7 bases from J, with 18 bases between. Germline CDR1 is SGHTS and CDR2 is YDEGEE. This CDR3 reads CASSLVRETGSGYTF. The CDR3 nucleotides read TGTGCCAGCAGCTTAGTCAGGGAGACGGGAAGTGGCTACACCTTC.

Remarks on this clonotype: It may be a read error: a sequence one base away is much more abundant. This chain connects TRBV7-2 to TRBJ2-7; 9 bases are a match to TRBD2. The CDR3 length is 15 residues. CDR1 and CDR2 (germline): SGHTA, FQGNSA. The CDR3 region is CASSSVAGASYERYF. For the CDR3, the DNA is TGTGCCAGCAGCTCAGTAGCGGGGGCCTCCTACGAGCGGTACTTC.

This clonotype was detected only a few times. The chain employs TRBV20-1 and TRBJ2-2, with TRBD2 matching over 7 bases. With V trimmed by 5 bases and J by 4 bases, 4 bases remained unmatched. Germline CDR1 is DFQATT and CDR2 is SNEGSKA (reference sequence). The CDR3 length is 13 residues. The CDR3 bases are TGCAGTGCTGTCCTAGCGGTCACCGGGGAGCTGTTTTTT. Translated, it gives CSAVLAVTGELFF.

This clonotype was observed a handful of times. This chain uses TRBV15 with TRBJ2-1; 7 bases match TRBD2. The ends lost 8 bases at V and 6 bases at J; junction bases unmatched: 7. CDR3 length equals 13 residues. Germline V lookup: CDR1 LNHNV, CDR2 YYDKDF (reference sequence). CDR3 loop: CATGLSGGNEQFF. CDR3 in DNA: TGTGCCACCGGACTCTCGGGGGGCAATGAGCAGTTCTTC.

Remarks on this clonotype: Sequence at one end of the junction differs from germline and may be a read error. DNA of the CDR3: TGTGCCACCAGCAGAGATTTGGGACAGGGGAGGAATTTT. Translated: CATSRDLGQGRNF. This chain links TRBV15 with TRBJ1-5; the match to TRBD1 covers 10 bases. CDR3 length: 13 residues. The germline CDR1 and CDR2 sequences are LNHNV and YYDKDF (reference sequence).

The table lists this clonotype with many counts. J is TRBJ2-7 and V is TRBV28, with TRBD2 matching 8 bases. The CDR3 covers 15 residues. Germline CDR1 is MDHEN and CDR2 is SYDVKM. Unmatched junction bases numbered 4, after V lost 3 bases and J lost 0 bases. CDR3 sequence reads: CASSFGGTSSYEQYF. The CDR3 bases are TGTGCCAGCAGTTTTGGGGGGACTAGCTCCTACGAGCAGTACTTC.

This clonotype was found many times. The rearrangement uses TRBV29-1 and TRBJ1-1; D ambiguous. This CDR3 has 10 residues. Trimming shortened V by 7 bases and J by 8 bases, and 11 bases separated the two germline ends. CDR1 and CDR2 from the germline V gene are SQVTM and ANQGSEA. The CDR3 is CSGLEKEAFF. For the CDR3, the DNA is TGCAGCGGTCTCGAGAAGGAAGCTTTCTTT.

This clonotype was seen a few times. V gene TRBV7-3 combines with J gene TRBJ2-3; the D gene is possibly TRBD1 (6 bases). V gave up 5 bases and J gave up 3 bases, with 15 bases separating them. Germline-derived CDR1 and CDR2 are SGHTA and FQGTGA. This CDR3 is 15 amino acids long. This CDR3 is CASSDPGEGTDTQYF. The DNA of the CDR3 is TGTGCCAGCAGCGACCCAGGGGAAGGTACAGATACGCAGTATTTT.

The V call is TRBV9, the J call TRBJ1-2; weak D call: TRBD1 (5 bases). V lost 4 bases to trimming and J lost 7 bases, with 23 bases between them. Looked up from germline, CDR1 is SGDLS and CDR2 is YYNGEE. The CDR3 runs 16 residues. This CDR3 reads CASSIASGGESCGYTF. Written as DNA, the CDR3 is TGTGCCAGCAGCATAGCTTCGGGGGGGGAGAGCTGTGGCTACACCTTC.

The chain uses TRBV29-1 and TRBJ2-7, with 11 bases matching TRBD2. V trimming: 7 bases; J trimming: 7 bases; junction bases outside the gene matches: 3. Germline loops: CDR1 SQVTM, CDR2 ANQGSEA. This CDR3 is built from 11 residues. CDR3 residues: CSARLAGEQYF. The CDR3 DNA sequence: TGCAGCGCGCGACTAGCGGGGGAGCAGTACTTC.

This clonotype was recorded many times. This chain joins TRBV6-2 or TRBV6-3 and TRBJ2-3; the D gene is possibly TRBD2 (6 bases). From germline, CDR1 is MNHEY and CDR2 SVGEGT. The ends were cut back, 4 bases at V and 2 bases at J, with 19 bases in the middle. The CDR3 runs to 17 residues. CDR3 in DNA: TGTGCCAGCAGTTTAACCGGGACTCCCCACTCCACAGATACGCAGTATTTT. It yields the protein CASSLTGTPHSTDTQYF.

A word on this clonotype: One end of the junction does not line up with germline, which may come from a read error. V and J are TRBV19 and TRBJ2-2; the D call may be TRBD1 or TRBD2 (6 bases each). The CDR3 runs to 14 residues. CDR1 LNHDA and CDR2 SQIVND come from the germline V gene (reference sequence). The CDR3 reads CASSITGNTGGLFF. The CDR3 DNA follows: TGTGCCAGTAGTATTACAGGGAACACCGGGGGGCTGTTTTTT.

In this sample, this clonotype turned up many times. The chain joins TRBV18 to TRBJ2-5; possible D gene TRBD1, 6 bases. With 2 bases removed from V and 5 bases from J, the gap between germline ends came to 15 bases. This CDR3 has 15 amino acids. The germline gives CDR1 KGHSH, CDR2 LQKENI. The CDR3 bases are TGTGCCAGCTCACCAGTACCGGGACATCGGGAGACCCAGTACTTC. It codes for CASSPVPGHRETQYF.

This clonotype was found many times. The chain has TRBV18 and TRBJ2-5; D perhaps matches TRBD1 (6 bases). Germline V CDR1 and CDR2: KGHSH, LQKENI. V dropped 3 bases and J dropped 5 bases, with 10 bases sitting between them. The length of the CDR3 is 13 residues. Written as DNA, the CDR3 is TGTGCCAGCTCACCGCCAGGGGAGGAGACCCAGTACTTC. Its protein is CASSPPGEETQYF.

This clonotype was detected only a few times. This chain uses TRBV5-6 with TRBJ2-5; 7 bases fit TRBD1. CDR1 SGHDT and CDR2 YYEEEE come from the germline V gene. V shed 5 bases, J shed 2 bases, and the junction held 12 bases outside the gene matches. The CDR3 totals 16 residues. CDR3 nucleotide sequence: TGTGCCAGCAGGGCCCTCCCGACAGGGATTCAAGAGACCCAGTACTTC. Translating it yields CASRALPTGIQETQYF.

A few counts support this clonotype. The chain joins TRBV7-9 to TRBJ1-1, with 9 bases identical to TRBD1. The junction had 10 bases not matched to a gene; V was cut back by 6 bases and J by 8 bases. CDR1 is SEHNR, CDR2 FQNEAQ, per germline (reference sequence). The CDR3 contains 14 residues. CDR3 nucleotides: TGTGCCAGCAGACTAGGGGGACAGGGTTTAGAAGCTTTCTTT. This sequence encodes CASRLGGQGLEAFF. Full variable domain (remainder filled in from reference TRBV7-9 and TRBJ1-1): DTGVSQNPRHKITKRGQNVTFRCDPISEHNRLYWYRQTLGQGPEFLTYFQNEAQLEKSRLLSDRFSAERPKGSFSTLEIQRTEQGDSAMYLCASRLGGQGLEAFFGQGTRLTVV.

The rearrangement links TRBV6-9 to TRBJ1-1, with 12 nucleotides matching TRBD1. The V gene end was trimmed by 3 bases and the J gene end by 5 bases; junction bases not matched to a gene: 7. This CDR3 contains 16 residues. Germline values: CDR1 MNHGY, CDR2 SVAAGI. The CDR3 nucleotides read TGTGCCAGCAGTTACCCGGGACAGGGGGCGGATACTGAAGCTTTCTTT. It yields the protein CASSYPGQGADTEAFF.

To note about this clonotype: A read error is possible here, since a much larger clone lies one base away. CDR3: CASSGDRRYGYTF. CDR3 nucleotides: TGTGCCAGCAGCGGGGACAGGCGCTATGGCTACACCTTC. The V gene is TRBV7-2, the J gene TRBJ1-2, with 8 nucleotides matching TRBD1. The ends lost 5 bases at V and 4 bases at J; junction bases unmatched: 3. This CDR3 is 13 amino acids long. Germline CDR1 and CDR2: SGHTA and FQGNSA.

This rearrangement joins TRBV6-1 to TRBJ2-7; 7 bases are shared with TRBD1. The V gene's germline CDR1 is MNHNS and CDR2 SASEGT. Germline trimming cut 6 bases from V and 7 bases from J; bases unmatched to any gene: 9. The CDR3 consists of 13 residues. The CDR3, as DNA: TGTGCCAGCAGCCTCCTACAGGGGTGGGAGCAGTACTTC. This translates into CASSLLQGWEQYF.

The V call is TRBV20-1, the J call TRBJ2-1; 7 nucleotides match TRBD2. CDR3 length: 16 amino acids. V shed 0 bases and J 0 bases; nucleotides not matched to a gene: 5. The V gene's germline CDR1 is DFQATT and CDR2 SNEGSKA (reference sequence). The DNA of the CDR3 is TGCAGTGCTAGAGATCAGGGAGGGAGCTCCTACAATGAGCAGTTCTTC. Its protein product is CSARDQGGSSYNEQFF.

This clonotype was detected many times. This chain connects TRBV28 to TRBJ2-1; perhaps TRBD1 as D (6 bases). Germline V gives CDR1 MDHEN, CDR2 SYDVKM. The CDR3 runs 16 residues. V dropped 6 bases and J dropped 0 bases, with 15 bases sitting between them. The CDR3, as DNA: TGTGCCAGCAGCCTCTTTCAGGGGCTCTCCTACAATGAGCAGTTCTTC. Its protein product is CASSLFQGLSYNEQFF.

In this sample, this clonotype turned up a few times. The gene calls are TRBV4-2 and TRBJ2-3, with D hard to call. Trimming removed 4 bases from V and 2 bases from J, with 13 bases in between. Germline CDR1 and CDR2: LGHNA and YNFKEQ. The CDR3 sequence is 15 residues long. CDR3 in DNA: TGTGCCAGCAGCCGGCAAGCAGGTAACACAGATACGCAGTATTTT. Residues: CASSRQAGNTDTQYF.

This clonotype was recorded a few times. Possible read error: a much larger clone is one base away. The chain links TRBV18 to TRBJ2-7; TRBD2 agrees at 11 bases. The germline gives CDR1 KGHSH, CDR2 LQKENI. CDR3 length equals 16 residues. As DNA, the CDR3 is TGTGCCAGCTCACCACTTCCGGGACTAGCGGCCTACAAGCAGTACTTC. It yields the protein CASSPLPGLAAYKQYF.

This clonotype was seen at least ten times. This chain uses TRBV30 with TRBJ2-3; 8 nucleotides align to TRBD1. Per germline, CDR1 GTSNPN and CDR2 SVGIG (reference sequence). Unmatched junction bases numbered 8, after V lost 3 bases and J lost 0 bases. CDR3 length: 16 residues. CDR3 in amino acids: CAWSGVGQGSTDTQYF. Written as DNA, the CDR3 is TGTGCCTGGAGCGGCGTCGGACAGGGCAGCACAGATACGCAGTATTTT. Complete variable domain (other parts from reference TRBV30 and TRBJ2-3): SQTIHQWPATLVQPVGSPLSLECTVEGTSNPNLYWYRQAAGRGLQLLFYSVGIGQISSEVPQNLSASRPQDRQFILSSKKLLLSDSGFYLCAWSGVGQGSTDTQYFGPGTRLTVL.

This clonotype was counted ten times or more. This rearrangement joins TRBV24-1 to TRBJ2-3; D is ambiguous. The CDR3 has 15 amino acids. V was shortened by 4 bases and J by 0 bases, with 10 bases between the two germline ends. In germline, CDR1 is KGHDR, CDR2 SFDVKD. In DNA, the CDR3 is TGTGCCACCAGTGACCCAGTATCTAGCACAGATACGCAGTATTTT. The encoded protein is CATSDPVSSTDTQYF.